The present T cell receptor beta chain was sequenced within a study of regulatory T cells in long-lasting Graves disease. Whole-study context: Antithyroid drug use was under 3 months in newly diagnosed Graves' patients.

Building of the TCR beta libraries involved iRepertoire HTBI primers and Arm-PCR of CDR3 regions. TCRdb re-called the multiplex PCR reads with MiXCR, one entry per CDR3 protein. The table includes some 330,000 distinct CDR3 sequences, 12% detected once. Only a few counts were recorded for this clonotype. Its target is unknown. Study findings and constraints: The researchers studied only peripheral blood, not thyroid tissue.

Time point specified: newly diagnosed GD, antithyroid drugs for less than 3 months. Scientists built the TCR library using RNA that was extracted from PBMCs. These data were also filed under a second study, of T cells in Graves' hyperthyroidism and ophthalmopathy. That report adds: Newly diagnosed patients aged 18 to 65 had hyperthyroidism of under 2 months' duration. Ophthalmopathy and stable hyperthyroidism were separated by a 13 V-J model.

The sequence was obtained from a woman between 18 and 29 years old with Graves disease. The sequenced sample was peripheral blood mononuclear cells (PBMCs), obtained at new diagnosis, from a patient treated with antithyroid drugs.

The CDR3 reads CASHETDRRGKGYTF. Written as DNA, the CDR3 is TGTGCCAGTCACGAGACGGACAGGCGAGGAAAGGGCTACACCTTC. This chain connects TRBV19 to TRBJ1-2; 7 bases align to TRBD1. V was pared by 8 bases and J by 8 bases, with 17 bases of the junction left unmatched. Per the germline V gene, CDR1 is LNHDA and CDR2 is SQIVND (reference sequence). CDR3 length: 15 residues. The full variable domain, completed using reference TRBV19 and TRBJ1-2, is DGGITQSPKYLFRKEGQNVTLSCEQNLNHDAMYWYRQDPGQGLRLIYYSQIVNDFQKGDIAEGYSVSREKKESFPLTVTSAQKNPTAFYLCASHETDRRGKGYTFGSGTRLTVV.